This T cell receptor (beta chain) came from a study of blood T cell repertoires in COVID-19. For the study at large: The origin of the acute and convalescent COVID-19 samples was the United States, Italy and Spain. PBMCs, B-cell-depleted T cells, or T cells provided the cDNA or gDNA that made up the material.

Authors' methods: Estimated nucleated cell counts came from reference gene primer amplification. TCRdb's copy holds only in-frame clones and misses some; the assay was immunoSEQ multiplex PCR. Clone size and V and J calls were adopted from that table, with D and trimming inferred from the DNA. The repertoire has 400,000 to 500,000 clones, approximately 90% of them found once; the top ten carry roughly 1.4%. A note on this clone: Within the sample, other DNA sequences also encode this same CDR3.

This CDR3 contains 13 residues. V lost 4 bases to trimming and J lost 5 bases, with 12 bases between them. Germline V lookup: CDR1 SGHNT, CDR2 YYREEE (reference sequence). The TCR originated in a woman in her thirties with active or convalescent COVID-19. The chain joins TRBV5-4 to TRBJ1-1; TRBD1 might be the D (5 bases). The specimen was peripheral blood. CDR3 in amino acids: CASSATGGTEAFF. Here the CDR3 DNA reads TGTGCCAGCAGCGCAACAGGTGGTACTGAAGCTTTCTTT. Full variable domain (outside the CDR3, taken from reference TRBV5-4 and TRBJ1-1): ETGVTQSPTHLIKTRGQQVTLRCSSQSGHNTVSWYQQALGQGPQFIFQYYREEENGRGNFPPRFSGLQFPNYSSELNVNALELDDSALYLCASSATGGTEAFFGQGTRLTVV.